The source of this T cell receptor beta chain is a study of T-cell reconstitution after alpha-beta-depleted transplantation in children (dated by TCRdb to about 2016). A note on the overall study: Using TCR repertoire profiling, the study quantitatively followed how T-cell immune reconstitution unfolded in children after TCRalphabeta/CD19-depleted allogeneic hematopoietic cell transplantation.

V drops 0 bases and J drops 4 bases, leaving 12 bases in between. Via the germline V gene, CDR1 is LGHNA and CDR2 YSLEER. Including cysteine and phenylalanine, the CDR3 has 15 amino acids. Only CDR3 DNA remains: 45 bases, in frame from the first base. Of note for this clonotype: It lacks a known antigen. Base qualities are not at hand, and no much larger clone is one base apart.

The library was obtained by PCR. Instrument on record: Illumina HiSeq 2500. TCR libraries were prepared with molecular barcoding, using unique molecular identifiers to normalize TCRbeta repertoire quantification. TCRdb reran the public reads through fastp at Q25 and MiXCR, keeping productive beta chains. One record per CDR3 amino acid sequence lists the most common genes and DNA. This sample has about 400,000 distinct CDR3 sequences in its table, and roughly 15% of those were observed once. In total, the top ten clones hold approximately 4.3% of the sample. The sequence links TRBV4-3 to TRBJ1-2, with a weak D call of TRBD1 (5 bases match). This specimen was PBMCs, taken from the stem cell graft. This TCR was sampled from a human donor who donated a stem cell graft to a child with Fanconi anemia. The CDR3 sequence is CASSQERGGAYGYTF. The nucleotides are TGCGCCAGCAGCCAAGAGCGGGGGGGAGCCTATGGCTACACCTTC.